This record looks at one T cell receptor beta chain sequence and its context. The antigen is undetermined. This sample was taken from a study of shared clonotypes between healthy human individuals. Whole-study results and caveats: Relative to clonotypes present in all four donors, those not shared had lower generation probabilities.

V was pared by 5 bases and J by 3 bases, with 17 bases between. CDR1 SEHNR and CDR2 FQNEAQ come from the germline V gene (reference sequence). The CDR3 consists of 15 residues. CD8 memory merged CD45RO+ with CCR7-negative CD45RA+ TemRA cells. Profiling relied on immunoSEQ multiplex PCR, and the TCRdb table lists in-frame clones only, not all of them. The sample contains approximately 710,000 clones, 90% of which appear only once. The TCR comes from a man aged 18 to 30 in good health. Some clones in this sample may be carry-over from other donors' samples. The sequenced sample consisted of memory CD8+ T cells from PBMCs. Stated subset: CD45RO+ cells pooled with CCR7-negative TemRA cells. V usage is TRBV7-9 and J usage is TRBJ2-7; maybe TRBD1 (5 bases). The chain's CDR3 is CASSPYQGSGYEQYF. CDR3 nucleotides: TGTGCCAGCAGCCCATACCAGGGCTCGGGCTACGAGCAGTACTTC.